These T cell receptor beta chains were read from a single sample in a study of cytomegalovirus exposure and HLA in healthy donors. Clones were read by immunoSEQ multiplex PCR, and TCRdb kept only the in-frame ones, dropping some. The data show approximately 160,000 clones, nearly 80% seen once. Material: PBMCs. All receptors come from a male donor in good health and CMV-seronegative. Both conserved end residues are trimmed from each CDR3. Each record gives: V gene, J gene, CDR3 protein.

TRBV19,TRBJ1-3,ASSIVLSGNTIY
TRBV7-9,TRBJ1-1,ASSLGGQGARGTEAF
TRBV11-2,TRBJ1-2,ASSPRGRALYGYT
TRBV27,TRBJ2-1,ASSLSWGPINNEQF
TRBV25-1,TRBJ2-1,ASSRLAGGRLLGEQF
TRBV15,TRBJ1-4,ATSGRRGATNEKLF
TRBV2,TRBJ2-3,ASSERLAGVGVESDTQY
TRBV19,TRBJ1-6,ASKAASNNSPLH
TRBV6-5,TRBJ1-5,ASRPDRDQPQH
TRBV5-1,TRBJ2-5,ASSFKETQY
TRBV5-6,TRBJ1-2,ASSEVGGFDYGYT
TRBV4-1,TRBJ2-2,ASKGQGPTGELF
TRBV5-5,TRBJ2-5,ASSLMQGEETQY
TRBV7-3,TRBJ2-1,ASSSDRWDEQF
TRBV7-9,TRBJ2-5,ASSSKLLAGGQETQY
TRBV19,TRBJ2-7,ATTARDRGTYEQY
TRBV30,TRBJ1-2,AWNLPGQGDGYT
TRBV7-2,TRBJ2-1,ASSRAEVGRANEQF
TRBV2,TRBJ1-2,ASSDRVYGYT
TRBV11-2,TRBJ2-1,ASSLDGERKYNEQF
TRBV27,TRBJ2-7,ASTQLAGAYEQY
TRBV30,TRBJ2-2,AWEGTGNTGELF
TRBV5-1,TRBJ2-5,ASSQQTGPQETQY
TRBV5-8,TRBJ2-2,ASSLIGWGGPNTGELF
TRBV5-1,TRBJ1-3,ASSPEAVSSGNTIY
TRBV7-6,TRBJ1-1,ASRFNRDSEAF
TRBV9,TRBJ1-2,ASSPPTGNGYT
TRBV6-5,TRBJ2-2,ASTPRGGELF
TRBV7-2,TRBJ1-2,ASSFEVHNYGYT
TRBV5-1,TRBJ2-6,ASRTSSGANVLT
TRBV19,TRBJ1-5,ASSTDRASVGASQH
TRBV18,TRBJ2-1,ASSRPRDYNEQF
TRBV7-3,TRBJ1-6,ASTTIRGQGQSPLH
TRBV5-1,TRBJ2-7,ASSLGDRGRYEQY
TRBV7-9,TRBJ1-1,ASSLQGTAEAF
TRBV27,TRBJ1-4,ASGIYRGGRTNEKLF
TRBV4-2,TRBJ2-3,ASSLKLAGDVIDTQY
TRBV15,TRBJ2-1,ATAGGSYNEQF
TRBV7-9,TRBJ2-5,ASSSESGGYEQY
TRBV7-3,TRBJ1-5,ASSCFWTGRNQPQH